What follows are 2 T cell receptor beta chains derived from one specimen sequenced in a study of human T cells and chemical hapten exposure. Each CDR3 protein gets one entry after TCRdb re-called the RACE reads with MiXCR. The sample lists under 200,000 distinct CDR3 sequences; roughly 15% were seen once. This sample's time point: patch test 1, 2 weeks after DPC sensitization. As to treatment: therapeutic diphenylcyclopropenone sensitization with weekly scalp DPC. Here the sequenced sample was whole blood, taken in connection with sensitization to the hapten diphenylcyclopropenone (DPC). These receptors were obtained from a woman aged 25 to 39 with alopecia areata. Some clones in this sample may be carry-over from other donors' samples.

The V call is TRBV20-1, the J call TRBJ2-7; 10 nucleotides agree with TRBD1. Germline values: CDR1 DFQATT, CDR2 SNEGSKA (reference sequence). The CDR3 consists of 14 residues. After removal of 5 bases from V and 9 bases from J, the junction contained 13 bases not matched to a gene. The CDR3 protein is CSAAGDRGTPGQYF. The DNA for the CDR3 is TGCAGTGCTGCCGGGGACAGGGGAACCCCGGGGCAGTACTTC.

This chain joins TRBV29-1 and TRBJ2-3; 13 bases map to TRBD2. CDR3 length: 17 residues. The V and J ends lost 4 bases and 2 bases, in that order; junction bases with no gene match: 9. CDR1 and CDR2 (germline): SQVTM, ANQGSEA. Here the CDR3 reads CSVGPQTSGRLTDTQYF. Written as DNA, the CDR3 is TGCAGCGTTGGGCCCCAGACTAGCGGGAGGCTCACAGATACGCAGTATTTT.